A selection of T cell receptor beta chains follows, all from one sample in a study of T cells in localized non-small cell lung cancer. Sequencing was performed with immunoSEQ multiplex PCR; in TCRdb, only in-frame clones are kept and a portion is missing. The repertoire holds around 78,000 clones, with 80% as singletons. Sequences were derived from peripheral blood, sampled before any cancer treatment. The receptors were gathered from a female donor over 55 with stage I lung adenocarcinoma. The CDR3 runs from the conserved cysteine through the conserved F or W. D genes are given only for firm matches. Clone size is not always given. Where it is, it says once, few, many or a class for expanded clones.

j_gene: TRBJ1-1; v_gene: TRBV4-1; d_gene: NA; abundance: NA; CDR3nt: TGCGCCAGCAGCCAAGATAGGTTCTCAGGGAAGACTGAAGCTTTCTTT; CDR3aa: CASSQDRFSGKTEAFF
j_gene: TRBJ1-6; v_gene: TRBV2; d_gene: NA; abundance: once; CDR3nt: TGTGCCAGCAGTCTAACAGGGCAGGTTTCACCCCTCCACTTT; CDR3aa: CASSLTGQVSPLHF
j_gene: TRBJ2-7; v_gene: TRBV11-2; d_gene: NA; abundance: NA; CDR3nt: TGTGCCAGCAGCTTAGGAGTTTCTAGCACCTACGAGCAGTACTTC; CDR3aa: CASSLGVSSTYEQYF
j_gene: TRBJ2-5; v_gene: TRBV7-2; d_gene: TRBD2; abundance: NA; CDR3nt: TGTGCCAGCAGCTTAAGGGAGGGGCTCGTTGCCCAGTACTTC; CDR3aa: CASSLREGLVAQYF
j_gene: TRBJ2-5; v_gene: TRBV7-9; d_gene: NA; abundance: NA; CDR3nt: TGTGCCAGCGGGGGGCCTTTCCAAGAGACCCAGTACTTC; CDR3aa: CASGGPFQETQYF
j_gene: TRBJ2-2; v_gene: TRBV9; d_gene: NA; abundance: NA; CDR3nt: TGTGCCAGCAGCGTCTTACCCGGGGAGCTGTTTTTT; CDR3aa: CASSVLPGELFF
j_gene: TRBJ2-1; v_gene: TRBV7-9; d_gene: NA; abundance: NA; CDR3nt: TGTGCCAGCAGCTTAGACTGGTCTACCTGGAATGAGCAGTTCTTC; CDR3aa: CASSLDWSTWNEQFF
j_gene: TRBJ1-5; v_gene: TRBV25-1; d_gene: NA; abundance: NA; CDR3nt: TGTGCCAGCACGGCAGGGTCCGCTCAGCCCCAGCATTTT; CDR3aa: CASTAGSAQPQHF
j_gene: TRBJ2-7; v_gene: TRBV27; d_gene: NA; abundance: few; CDR3nt: TGTGCCAGCAGTTTATCCTTTTCGACTCTTTCCTACGAGCAGTACTTC; CDR3aa: CASSLSFSTLSYEQYF
j_gene: TRBJ1-1; v_gene: TRBV7-6; d_gene: NA; abundance: NA; CDR3nt: TGTGCCAGCAGCTTAGCTGGCAGTATGAACACTGAAGCTTTCTTT; CDR3aa: CASSLAGSMNTEAFF
j_gene: TRBJ1-2; v_gene: TRBV5-8; d_gene: NA; abundance: NA; CDR3nt: TGTGCCAGCAGCCCCCCCGGGTTTTATGGCTACACCTTC; CDR3aa: CASSPPGFYGYTF
j_gene: TRBJ1-5; v_gene: TRBV6-5; d_gene: TRBD1; abundance: NA; CDR3nt: TGTGCCAGCAGTTACACCGGGACAGCGGATCAGCCCCAGCATTTT; CDR3aa: CASSYTGTADQPQHF
j_gene: TRBJ1-2; v_gene: TRBV11-2; d_gene: TRBD1; abundance: NA; CDR3nt: TGTGCCAGCAGCTTAGATCTTCAGGGGGAGTTGTATGGCTACACCTTC; CDR3aa: CASSLDLQGELYGYTF
j_gene: TRBJ1-1; v_gene: TRBV15; d_gene: NA; abundance: few; CDR3nt: TGTGCCACCAGCAGAGATAGGAGCACTGAAGCTTTCTTT; CDR3aa: CATSRDRSTEAFF
j_gene: TRBJ2-3; v_gene: TRBV19; d_gene: NA; abundance: NA; CDR3nt: TGTGCCAGTAGCGCGAGCCACACAGATACGCAGTATTTT; CDR3aa: CASSASHTDTQYF
j_gene: TRBJ1-4; v_gene: TRBV5-6; d_gene: NA; abundance: NA; CDR3nt: TGTGCCAGCAGCTTTGCGGGGGTGGATGAAAAACTGTTTTTT; CDR3aa: CASSFAGVDEKLFF
j_gene: TRBJ2-1; v_gene: TRBV19; d_gene: TRBD1; abundance: NA; CDR3nt: TGTGCCAGTAGAACAGGGGGCGCCTACAATGAGCAGTTCTTC; CDR3aa: CASRTGGAYNEQFF
j_gene: TRBJ2-3; v_gene: TRBV9; d_gene: TRBD2; abundance: NA; CDR3nt: TGTGCCAGCAGCTTTAGCGGGAGCCCAGATACGCAGTATTTT; CDR3aa: CASSFSGSPDTQYF
j_gene: TRBJ1-4; v_gene: TRBV19; d_gene: NA; abundance: NA; CDR3nt: TGTGCCAGTAGTATCAATGGTGAAAAACTGTTTTTT; CDR3aa: CASSINGEKLFF
j_gene: TRBJ2-3; v_gene: TRBV7-3; d_gene: NA; abundance: NA; CDR3nt: TGTGCCAGCAGCCCAGGATTGGGGAGCACAGATACGCAGTATTTT; CDR3aa: CASSPGLGSTDTQYF
j_gene: TRBJ1-3; v_gene: TRBV6-5; d_gene: NA; abundance: NA; CDR3nt: TGTGCCAGCAGTTTCGACCTTGGAAACACCATATATTTT; CDR3aa: CASSFDLGNTIYF
j_gene: TRBJ1-1; v_gene: TRBV19; d_gene: TRBD1; abundance: NA; CDR3nt: TGTGCCAGTAGTATGGGGAATAGGAGGGGGCAAAATTTTATGAACACTGAAGCTTTCTTT; CDR3aa: CASSMGNRRGQNFMNTEAFF
j_gene: TRBJ1-1; v_gene: TRBV6-5; d_gene: NA; abundance: few; CDR3nt: TGTGCCAGCAGTGCGGGGGTTCGGGACACTGAAGCTTTCTTT; CDR3aa: CASSAGVRDTEAFF
j_gene: TRBJ2-2; v_gene: TRBV4-1; d_gene: NA; abundance: NA; CDR3nt: TGCGCCAGCAGCCCGATGGACACCGGGGAGCTGTTTTTT; CDR3aa: CASSPMDTGELFF
j_gene: TRBJ1-2; v_gene: TRBV6-5; d_gene: TRBD1; abundance: NA; CDR3nt: TGTGCCAGCAGGGGTGACAGGGCCTATGGCTACACCTTC; CDR3aa: CASRGDRAYGYTF
j_gene: TRBJ1-4; v_gene: TRBV27; d_gene: NA; abundance: NA; CDR3nt: TGTGCCAGCAGTTTATCGGGGGGATTCGCTGAAAAACTGTTTTTT; CDR3aa: CASSLSGGFAEKLFF
j_gene: TRBJ2-7; v_gene: TRBV7-9; d_gene: NA; abundance: NA; CDR3nt: TGTGCCCGCGAACAGACCTACGAGCAGTACTTC; CDR3aa: CAREQTYEQYF
j_gene: TRBJ2-1; v_gene: TRBV27; d_gene: TRBD2; abundance: few; CDR3nt: TGTGCCAGCAGTTTCCTAGCGGGAGTGTACGATGAGCAGTTCTTC; CDR3aa: CASSFLAGVYDEQFF
j_gene: TRBJ1-2; v_gene: TRBV30; d_gene: TRBD1; abundance: NA; CDR3nt: TGTGCCTGGTCACAGGGGGCGGGCTACACCTTC; CDR3aa: CAWSQGAGYTF
j_gene: TRBJ2-3; v_gene: TRBV5-4; d_gene: TRBD2; abundance: NA; CDR3nt: TGTGCCAGCAGCTTGGGGCTAGCGGGGGCCACAGATACGCAGTATTTT; CDR3aa: CASSLGLAGATDTQYF
j_gene: TRBJ1-1; v_gene: TRBV19; d_gene: TRBD1; abundance: few; CDR3nt: TGTGCCAGTAGTCGGGACAGGAGAAACACTGAAGCTTTCTTT; CDR3aa: CASSRDRRNTEAFF
j_gene: TRBJ1-1; v_gene: TRBV29-1; d_gene: NA; abundance: NA; CDR3nt: TGCAGCGTTCGGGACTCAAACACTGAAGCTTTCTTT; CDR3aa: CSVRDSNTEAFF
j_gene: TRBJ1-2; v_gene: TRBV2; d_gene: NA; abundance: NA; CDR3nt: TGTGCCAGCAGTGCACTTACGGGGACGGTCTATGGCTACACCTTC; CDR3aa: CASSALTGTVYGYTF
j_gene: TRBJ1-1; v_gene: TRBV30; d_gene: NA; abundance: few; CDR3nt: TGTGCCTGGAGTGTACTCCAGGGGAACACTGAAGCTTTCTTT; CDR3aa: CAWSVLQGNTEAFF
j_gene: TRBJ2-1; v_gene: TRBV28; d_gene: NA; abundance: NA; CDR3nt: TGTGCCAGCAGAAACCTTTTAAGGGGGAATGAGCAGTTCTTC; CDR3aa: CASRNLLRGNEQFF
j_gene: TRBJ2-2; v_gene: TRBV10-2; d_gene: NA; abundance: NA; CDR3nt: TGCGCCAGCAGTGTCGTCGGGGAGCTGTTTTTT; CDR3aa: CASSVVGELFF
j_gene: TRBJ2-5; v_gene: TRBV5-1; d_gene: TRBD2; abundance: NA; CDR3nt: TGCGCCAGCAACGAAGCGGGGTCGGCGGAGACCCAGTACTTC; CDR3aa: CASNEAGSAETQYF
j_gene: TRBJ2-3; v_gene: TRBV5-1; d_gene: TRBD2; abundance: NA; CDR3nt: TGCGCCAGCAGCTTAGTGGGACTAGCGGGAGGTAGCACAGATACGCAGTATTTT; CDR3aa: CASSLVGLAGGSTDTQYF
j_gene: TRBJ2-5; v_gene: TRBV5-4; d_gene: NA; abundance: NA; CDR3nt: TGTGCCAGCAGCTTGGGTCAGGGGAGGGAAGAGACCCAGTACTTC; CDR3aa: CASSLGQGREETQYF
j_gene: TRBJ2-7; v_gene: TRBV5-5; d_gene: NA; abundance: NA; CDR3nt: TGTGCCAGCAGCCCGCCGGGGCAGGGACAAAGGGAGCAGTACTTC; CDR3aa: CASSPPGQGQREQYF
j_gene: TRBJ1-2; v_gene: TRBV7-9; d_gene: TRBD1; abundance: NA; CDR3nt: TGTGCCAGCAGCGTCGCCGGAGACAGGGGGCATGGCTACACCTTC; CDR3aa: CASSVAGDRGHGYTF
j_gene: TRBJ1-1; v_gene: TRBV18; d_gene: NA; abundance: few; CDR3nt: TGTGCCAGCTCACCACCGGCCGATACTGAAGCTTTCTTT; CDR3aa: CASSPPADTEAFF
j_gene: TRBJ2-5; v_gene: TRBV5-6; d_gene: TRBD2; abundance: NA; CDR3nt: TGTGCCAGCAGCTTGGGGCTAGCGGGATTTTCCCTGGAGACCCAGTACTTC; CDR3aa: CASSLGLAGFSLETQYF
j_gene: TRBJ2-2; v_gene: TRBV19; d_gene: TRBD2; abundance: NA; CDR3nt: TGTGCCACGAGGCGGGAGACGAACACCGGGGAGCTGTTTTTT; CDR3aa: CATRRETNTGELFF
j_gene: TRBJ2-7; v_gene: TRBV27; d_gene: NA; abundance: few; CDR3nt: TGTGCCAGCAGAGCGGACAACTCCTACGAGCAGTACTTC; CDR3aa: CASRADNSYEQYF
j_gene: TRBJ2-7; v_gene: TRBV7-2; d_gene: NA; abundance: NA; CDR3nt: TGTGCCAGCAGCTTAGAAGCAGGACTCTACGAGCAGTACTTC; CDR3aa: CASSLEAGLYEQYF
j_gene: TRBJ2-1; v_gene: TRBV7-9; d_gene: TRBD2; abundance: NA; CDR3nt: TGTGCCAGCAGCCAGGGACTACGGGAGCAGTTCTTC; CDR3aa: CASSQGLREQFF
j_gene: TRBJ1-1; v_gene: TRBV9; d_gene: NA; abundance: NA; CDR3nt: TGTGCCAGCAGCGTAGGGGGTTCGAACACTGAAGCTTTCTTT; CDR3aa: CASSVGGSNTEAFF
j_gene: TRBJ1-1; v_gene: TRBV11-2; d_gene: NA; abundance: NA; CDR3nt: TGTGCCAGCACTCGGGGCTGGAACACTGAAGCTTTCTTT; CDR3aa: CASTRGWNTEAFF
j_gene: TRBJ2-7; v_gene: TRBV5-1; d_gene: TRBD2; abundance: NA; CDR3nt: TGCGCCAGCAGCTTTAGCGGGCTAGAGGACGAGCAGTACTTC; CDR3aa: CASSFSGLEDEQYF
j_gene: TRBJ2-5; v_gene: TRBV5-5; d_gene: TRBD2; abundance: NA; CDR3nt: TGTGCCAGCAGCGAACTCGGACTAGCCCAAGAGACCCAGTACTTC; CDR3aa: CASSELGLAQETQYF
j_gene: TRBJ2-7; v_gene: TRBV5-6; d_gene: NA; abundance: NA; CDR3nt: TGTGCCAGCAGCTTGGTTGTCAGCTCCTACGAGCAGTACTTC; CDR3aa: CASSLVVSSYEQYF
j_gene: TRBJ1-3; v_gene: TRBV9; d_gene: NA; abundance: NA; CDR3nt: TGTGCCAGCAGCCTCGTCAGCGGCCAGATCTCTGGAAACACCATATATTTT; CDR3aa: CASSLVSGQISGNTIYF